The clone carrying this TCR beta chain was recorded many times. Its cognate antigen is unknown. RNA transcripts provided the source from which TCR beta CDR3 regions were amplified. HTBI primers were employed in a first-round RT-PCR of the TCR CDR3. MiXCR was run by TCRdb on the multiplex PCR reads, yielding one entry per CDR3 protein. Found here are roughly 710,000 distinct CDR3 sequences, 30% to 40% of them singletons; the top ten hold roughly 30%. Stable hyperthyroidism: no ophthalmopathy progression over 18 months of follow-up. This sample was taken from a study of T cells in Graves' hyperthyroidism and ophthalmopathy. As for the study in general: Staff took peripheral blood when the initial diagnosis was made, before any treatment began. Study outcomes and limitations: Most thyroid clonotypes with frequency above 0.001 were detected in blood. By a 13 V-J model, ophthalmopathy was set apart from stable hyperthyroidism.

There are 16 residues in the CDR3. Trimming pared 0 bases from V and 4 bases from J, leaving 13 bases between. Germline CDR1 SNHLY, CDR2 FYNNEI. Source material: blood. This TCR was sampled from a woman aged 40 to 49 with Graves' hyperthyroidism. This chain joins TRBV2 and TRBJ1-5, with a weak D call TRBD1 (5 bases). CDR3 sequence: CASSEAVGDGNQPQHF. The CDR3, as DNA: TGTGCCAGCAGTGAAGCGGTTGGGGACGGGAATCAGCCCCAGCATTTT. Complete variable domain (other parts from reference TRBV2 and TRBJ1-5): EPEVTQTPSHQVTQMGQEVILRCVPISNHLYFYWYRQILGQKVEFLVSFYNNEISEKSEIFDDQFSVERPDGSNFTLKIRSTKLEDSAMYFCASSEAVGDGNQPQHFGDGTRLSIL.